This TCR beta chain was retrieved from a study of T cells in Graves' hyperthyroidism and ophthalmopathy. CDR3 length: 16 residues. Germline V lookup: CDR1 MNHNS, CDR2 SASEGT. Trimming pared 5 bases from V and 2 bases from J, leaving 16 bases between. TCR beta CDR3 regions were amplified from RNA transcripts. An initial round of RT-PCR targeting the TCR CDR3 relied on the HTBI primer set. Using its own MiXCR run on the multiplex PCR reads, TCRdb lists one record per CDR3 protein. The sample yields about 640,000 distinct CDR3 sequences, 13% to 15% seen once. This clonotype was detected many times. The chain joins TRBV6-1 to TRBJ2-1; D unclear. Sequencing was done on a sample of blood. The sequence was collected from a woman aged 45-60 years with Graves' ophthalmopathy. The CDR3 sequence is CASSSTIAEPYNEQFF. CDR3 coding DNA: TGTGCCAGCAGTAGTACAATTGCAGAACCCTACAATGAGCAGTTCTTC.